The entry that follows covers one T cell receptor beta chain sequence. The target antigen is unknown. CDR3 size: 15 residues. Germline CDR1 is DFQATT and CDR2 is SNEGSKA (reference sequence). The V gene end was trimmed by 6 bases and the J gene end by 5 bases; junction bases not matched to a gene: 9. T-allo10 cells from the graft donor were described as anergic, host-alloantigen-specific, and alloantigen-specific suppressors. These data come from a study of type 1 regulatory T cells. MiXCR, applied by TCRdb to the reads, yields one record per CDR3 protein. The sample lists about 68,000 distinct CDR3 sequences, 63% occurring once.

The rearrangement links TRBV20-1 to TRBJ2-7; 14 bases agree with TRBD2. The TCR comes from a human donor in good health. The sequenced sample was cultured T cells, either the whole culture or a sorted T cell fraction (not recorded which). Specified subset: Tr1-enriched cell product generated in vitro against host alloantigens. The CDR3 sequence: CSALTSGRAVNEQYF. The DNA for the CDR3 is TGCAGTGCCCTGACTAGCGGGAGGGCCGTCAACGAGCAGTACTTC.